The clone carrying this T cell receptor (beta chain) was seen once. Looked up from germline, CDR1 is SNHLY and CDR2 is FYNNEI. Trimming took 11 bases from V and 3 from J; bases not matched to a gene: 21. This CDR3 has 17 residues. Unique molecular identifiers tagged the TCRbeta library. TCRdb ran MiXCR on the PCR reads and lists one entry per CDR3 protein. Of roughly 4,000 distinct CDR3 sequences listed, around an eighth are singletons. The record originates from a study of T-cell reconstitution after alpha-beta-depleted transplantation in children. Here the sequenced sample was PBMCs, mostly from graft donor cells, taken 60 days after TCRalphabeta/CD19-depleted stem cell transplant. The genes are TRBV2 and TRBJ2-5, with 7 bases fitting TRBD1. The sequence was obtained from a male patient between 2 and 9 years old who had a stem cell transplant for acute lymphoblastic leukemia, so the T cells may come from the graft donor. The CDR3 reads CAFCLARQNRGEETQYF. The CDR3 nucleotides read TGTGCCTTCTGTTTAGCGCGGCAGAACAGGGGAGAAGAGACCCAGTACTTC.